The sequence of this T cell receptor beta chain was determined in a study of shared clonotypes between healthy human individuals. Clones were read by immunoSEQ multiplex PCR, and TCRdb kept only the in-frame ones, dropping some. The table shows some 1.4 million clones, with over 95% occurring only once. Findings and caveats of the study: Deeper or shallower sequencing was expected to change how clonotypes are shared among donors.

Regarding this clone: What it binds is unknown.

Negatively enriched CD4+ T cells were divided by CD45RA into naive and memory. The ends lost 1 base at V and 3 bases at J; junction bases unmatched: 20. There are 21 residues in the CDR3. Germline V lookup: CDR1 MNHEY, CDR2 SMNVEV (reference sequence). Sequenced input: naive CD4+ T cells sorted from blood. Subset of the sample: CD45RA+ positively selected. This clonotype was obtained from a man in his thirties or forties in good health. The chain couples TRBV27 to TRBJ2-7; 11 positions agree with TRBD2. The CDR3 here is CASSLYVCVLAGGHTVYEQYF. The DNA of the CDR3 is TGTGCCAGCAGTTTATATGTTTGTGTGCTAGCGGGAGGCCACACTGTCTACGAGCAGTACTTC.